This passage covers 26 T cell receptor beta chains from one sample sequenced in a study of shared clonotypes between healthy human individuals. TCRdb's copy holds only in-frame clones and misses some; the assay was immunoSEQ multiplex PCR. The sample has some 2,000,000 clones; nearly 97% are singletons. The sequenced sample consisted of naive CD4+ T cells sorted from blood. Subset reported: CD45RA+ positively selected. Receptor source: a man younger than 30 in good health.

The V and J genes are TRBV5-1 and TRBJ1-5; 7 bases are a match to TRBD1. Germline CDR1 reads SGHRS; CDR2 reads YFSETQ. The V segment lost 4 bases and the J segment 3 bases; nucleotides outside the gene matches: 7. CDR3 length: 15 amino acids. CDR3 nucleotide sequence: TGCGCCAGCAGCCTTACTGGGACAGCCAATCAGCCCCAGCATTTT. Its translation: CASSLTGTANQPQHF.

The CDR3 is CASSQAGGPYNEQFF. DNA for the CDR3: TGCGCCAGCAGCCAAGCAGGCGGGCCCTACAATGAGCAGTTCTTC. This chain links TRBV4-1 with TRBJ2-1; maybe TRBD2 (5 bases). CDR1 is MGHRA and CDR2 is YSYEKL in the germline V gene. The CDR3 runs 15 residues. Trimming left V 1 base short and J 2 bases short, with 9 bases between.

This rearrangement joins TRBV5-4 to TRBJ2-7, with 8 bases lining up with TRBD1. Germline V CDR1 and CDR2: SGHNT, YYREEE (reference sequence). The CDR3 is 14 amino acids. J was trimmed by 8 bases and V by 2 bases; bases with no gene match: 9. The CDR3 sequence: CASSLPGQESKQYF. As DNA, the CDR3 is TGTGCCAGCAGCTTACCGGGACAGGAGTCGAAGCAGTACTTC.

The chain employs TRBV2 and TRBJ2-3; D gene unclear. There are 14 residues in the CDR3. V gave up 8 bases and J gave up 0 bases, with 12 bases separating them. Germline V gene data show CDR1 as SNHLY and CDR2 as FYNNEI. CDR3: CASVGSASTDTQYF. CDR3 sequence (DNA): TGTGCCAGCGTCGGCAGTGCTAGCACAGATACGCAGTATTTT. Combining the CDR3 with reference TRBV2 and TRBJ2-3 gives the whole variable domain EPEVTQTPSHQVTQMGQEVILRCVPISNHLYFYWYRQILGQKVEFLVSFYNNEISEKSEIFDDQFSVERPDGSNFTLKIRSTKLEDSAMYFCASVGSASTDTQYFGPGTRLTVL.

The chain couples TRBV10-3 to TRBJ1-2; D is unclear. In germline, CDR1 is ENHRY, CDR2 SYGVKD. The CDR3 totals 13 residues. The ends were cut back, 2 bases at V and 0 bases at J, with 4 bases in the middle. The CDR3 region is CAISEKANYGYTF. As DNA, the CDR3 is TGTGCCATCAGTGAGAAGGCTAACTATGGCTACACCTTC.

This clone was found once. The V and J genes are TRBV2 and TRBJ2-5; D is uncertain. Trimming took off 8 bases at V and 7 bases at J, with 8 bases between the two ends. The CDR3 length is 10 residues. Looked up from germline, CDR1 is SNHLY and CDR2 is FYNNEI. This CDR3 is CASATGTQYF. CDR3 bases: TGTGCCAGCGCAACTGGGACCCAGTACTTC.

In regard to this clone: One junction end does not reproduce the germline sequence, and a read error may be involved. The J gene is TRBJ1-1, the V gene TRBV4-1; 8 nucleotides align to TRBD1. CDR3 length: 14 residues. In germline, CDR1 is MGHRA, CDR2 YSYEKL. The CDR3 region has the DNA TGCGCCAGCAGCCGCCCAATGGACAGGGAAGTGGGGGTCTTT. Translated: CASSRPMDREVGVF.

This chain uses TRBV2 with TRBJ1-2; TRBD1 is a possible D gene (6 bases). The CDR3 extends over 13 amino acids. The germline V and J ends were trimmed by 6 bases and 5 bases, with 13 bases remaining between them. The germline gives CDR1 SNHLY, CDR2 FYNNEI. Here the CDR3 DNA reads TGTGCCAGCAGATCGACAGGTGGTTATGGCTACACCTTC. Translating gives CASRSTGGYGYTF. Using reference TRBV2 and TRBJ1-2 for the parts outside the CDR3, the full variable domain is EPEVTQTPSHQVTQMGQEVILRCVPISNHLYFYWYRQILGQKVEFLVSFYNNEISEKSEIFDDQFSVERPDGSNFTLKIRSTKLEDSAMYFCASRSTGGYGYTFGSGTRLTVV.

The chain has TRBV4-1 and TRBJ1-6; TRBD1 matches 10 bases. This CDR3 has 17 residues. V lost 2 bases and J lost 9; bases outside the gene matches: 10. CDR1 and CDR2 from the germline V gene are MGHRA and YSYEKL. The CDR3 region has the DNA TGCGCCAGCAGCCAAACTTCGTGGACAGGGGGTTCTTCACCCCTCCACTTT. Translation gives CASSQTSWTGGSSPLHF.

This clone is a singleton in its sample. The chain links TRBV7-9 to TRBJ2-3; 9 bases are shared with TRBD1. The V segment lost 8 bases and the J segment 1 base; nucleotides outside the gene matches: 7. Germline loops: CDR1 SEHNR, CDR2 FQNEAQ (reference sequence). The CDR3 length is 15 residues. DNA for the CDR3: TGTGCCAGCCGAGGACAGGGGCCTCGCACAGATACGCAGTATTTT. Amino acid sequence: CASRGQGPRTDTQYF. Combining the CDR3 with reference TRBV7-9 and TRBJ2-3 gives the whole variable domain DTGVSQNPRHKITKRGQNVTFRCDPISEHNRLYWYRQTLGQGPEFLTYFQNEAQLEKSRLLSDRFSAERPKGSFSTLEIQRTEQGDSAMYLCASRGQGPRTDTQYFGPGTRLTVL.

The chain has TRBV27 and TRBJ1-6; D might be TRBD1 (5 bases). V was trimmed by 3 bases and J by 9 bases, leaving 15 bases between them. Germline V gives CDR1 MNHEY, CDR2 SMNVEV (reference sequence). The CDR3 extends over 15 amino acids. The CDR3, as DNA: TGTGCCAGCAGTTTGTTCAGGGTAGGGAGTTCACCCCTCCACTTT. It encodes CASSLFRVGSSPLHF.

As concerns this clone: Distinct nucleotide sequences in the sample also encode this CDR3. Written as DNA, the CDR3 is TGCGCCAGCAGCTTGGGACAGACCACAGATACGCAGTATTTT. As protein: CASSLGQTTDTQYF. The V and J genes are TRBV5-1 and TRBJ2-3, with D perhaps TRBD1 (5 bases). The CDR3 runs to 14 residues. V lost 0 bases, J lost 2 bases, and 7 bases lay in between. Germline V gene sequence: CDR1 SGHRS, CDR2 YFSETQ.

V and J are TRBV6-1 and TRBJ2-7; D is perhaps TRBD1 (5 bases). The CDR3 extends over 14 amino acids. Trimming pared 2 bases from V and 2 bases from J, leaving 10 bases between. The germline V gene has CDR1 MNHNS and CDR2 SASEGT. CDR3 DNA sequence: TGTGCCAGCAGTGAACGACAGATAACCTACGAGCAGTACTTC. This gives the protein CASSERQITYEQYF.

This rearrangement joins TRBV28 to TRBJ1-2; the D gene is possibly TRBD1 (5 bases). The CDR3 is 16 residues long. The ends were cut back, 3 bases at V and 4 bases at J, with 18 bases in the middle. Germline CDR1 MDHEN, CDR2 SYDVKM. The CDR3 DNA is TGTGCCAGCAGTTTGGACATAGCCCGCCCCCTCTATGGCTACACCTTC. Translating gives CASSLDIARPLYGYTF.

The gene calls are TRBV27 and TRBJ1-4; 7 bases map to TRBD1. Trimming at V came to 3 bases and at J to 0 bases, leaving 1 base not matched to a gene. This CDR3 is built from 15 residues. Germline loops: CDR1 MNHEY, CDR2 SMNVEV (reference sequence). The CDR3 DNA sequence: TGTGCCAGCAGTTTCACAGGGGCAACTAATGAAAAACTGTTTTTT. As protein: CASSFTGATNEKLFF. Together with reference TRBV27 and TRBJ1-4, the CDR3 gives the full variable domain: EAQVTQNPRYLITVTGKKLTVTCSQNMNHEYMSWYRQDPGLGLRQIYYSMNVEVTDKGDVPEGYKVSRKEKRNFPLILESPSPNQTSLYFCASSFTGATNEKLFFGSGTQLSVL.

This rearrangement joins TRBV29-1 to TRBJ2-3; tentative D call: TRBD1 (6 bases). Trimming left V 3 bases short and J 2 bases short, with 12 bases between. There are 14 residues in the CDR3. CDR1 and CDR2 from the germline V gene are SQVTM and ANQGSEA. CDR3: CSVDDRRPTDTQYF. CDR3 in DNA: TGCAGCGTTGATGACAGGCGCCCCACAGATACGCAGTATTTT.

The CDR3 sequence is CASSSGDRGGNQPQHF. CDR3 bases: TGTGCCAGCAGCTCAGGGGACAGGGGTGGGAATCAGCCCCAGCATTTT. The J gene is TRBJ1-5, the V gene TRBV28, with 10 bases aligning to TRBD1. The CDR3 extends over 16 amino acids. Germline V CDR1 and CDR2: MDHEN, SYDVKM. Losses at the gene ends were 6 bases for V and 4 bases for J; bases not matched to a gene: 9.

The chain joins TRBV19 to TRBJ2-6; D call uncertain. The CDR3 contains 14 residues. CDR1 and CDR2 (germline): LNHDA, SQIVND (reference sequence). V was cut by 6 bases and J by 3 bases, with 9 bases left in between. Here the CDR3 reads CASSPTIGANVLTF. In DNA form, the CDR3 reads TGTGCCAGTAGCCCGACGATTGGGGCCAACGTCCTGACTTTC.

Details on this clone: Different DNA sequences within this sample yield the same CDR3. J is TRBJ2-7 and V is TRBV27; D uncertain. Trimming removed 5 bases from V and 0 bases from J, with 8 bases in between. The germline V gene encodes CDR1 MNHEY and CDR2 SMNVEV (reference sequence). This CDR3 has 13 amino acids. Here the CDR3 reads CASSLLPSYEQYF. As DNA, the CDR3 is TGTGCCAGCAGTCTCCTCCCCTCCTACGAGCAGTACTTC.

CDR3 sequence (DNA): TGTGCCAGCAGCTTAAATCTCCGGACAGGGACCCACGAGCAGTACTTC. Its translation is CASSLNLRTGTHEQYF. The chain links TRBV7-6 to TRBJ2-7; 8 bases line up with TRBD1. This CDR3 comprises 16 residues. The V gene end was trimmed by 2 bases and the J gene end by 5 bases; junction bases not matched to a gene: 11. Germline V lookup: CDR1 SGHVS, CDR2 FNYEAQ. The variable domain in full, with the rest retrieved from reference TRBV7-6 and TRBJ2-7, is GAGVSQSPRYKVTKRGQDVALRCDPISGHVSLYWYRQALGQGPEFLTYFNYEAQQDKSGLPNDRFSAERPEGSISTLTIQRTEQRDSAMYRCASSLNLRTGTHEQYFGPGTRLTVT.

The chain joins TRBV11-2 to TRBJ2-7; 9 bases map to TRBD2. Germline V gene lookup returns CDR1 SGHAT and CDR2 FQNNGV. V shed 5 bases and J 4 bases; nucleotides not matched to a gene: 9. This CDR3 is built from 15 residues. The CDR3 DNA follows: TGTGCCAGCAGCCTTACGGCGGGGGGGACATACGAGCAGTACTTC. Its translation is CASSLTAGGTYEQYF.

The chain links TRBV19 to TRBJ2-2; 7 positions match TRBD1. This CDR3 has 16 residues. Germline V CDR1 and CDR2: LNHDA, SQIVND (reference sequence). The ends lost 3 bases at V and 3 bases at J; junction bases unmatched: 7. The CDR3 nucleotides read TGTGCCAGTAGTATGTCGGCGACAGGGTACACCGGGGAGCTGTTTTTT. Translation: CASSMSATGYTGELFF.

The genes are TRBV11-2 and TRBJ2-3; perhaps TRBD2 as D (7 bases). Germline CDR1 reads SGHAT; CDR2 reads FQNNGV. The CDR3 length is 14 residues. V was pared by 5 bases and J by 8 bases, with 17 bases between. The CDR3: CASSLGGPPGTQYF. CDR3 bases: TGTGCCAGCAGCCTCGGGGGGCCACCTGGTACGCAGTATTTT.

The chain couples TRBV15 to TRBJ2-7, with D maybe TRBD2 (6 bases). The germline gives CDR1 LNHNV, CDR2 YYDKDF (reference sequence). The CDR3 is made up of 13 amino acids. V lost 3 bases, J lost 7 bases, and 13 bases lay in between. The CDR3 protein is CATSSGDGGEQYF. Written as DNA, the CDR3 is TGTGCCACCAGCAGTGGTGACGGGGGTGAGCAGTACTTC.

The chain joins TRBV19 to TRBJ2-7; 10 nucleotides match TRBD2. CDR3 length: 16 residues. Germline V CDR1 and CDR2: LNHDA, SQIVND (reference sequence). V shed 4 bases and J 6 bases; nucleotides not matched to a gene: 12. CDR3 region: CASSNNLLAGAGEQYF. The CDR3 region has the DNA TGTGCCAGTAGTAACAACCTCCTAGCGGGAGCGGGCGAGCAGTACTTC.

V is TRBV10-1 and J is TRBJ1-1; a possible D gene is TRBD1 (6 bases). CDR1 and CDR2 from the germline V gene are WNHNN and SYGVQD (reference sequence). Trimming took 4 bases from V and 1 from J, leaving 10 bases between them. The CDR3 loop spans 14 amino acids. This chain's CDR3 is CASSATDRNTEAFF. The DNA for the CDR3 is TGCGCCAGCAGTGCGACGGACAGGAACACTGAAGCTTTCTTT.